Listed below are T cell receptor beta chains from one sample, sequenced in a study of OX40 agonist ivuxolimab in advanced cancers. Only in-frame clones appear in the TCRdb table, and some are missing; sequencing was by immunoSEQ multiplex PCR. The sample lists 75,000 to 95,000 clones, roughly 85% seen once, with around 2.9% in the top ten. The sample here was CD4+ or CD8+ T cells sorted from blood, taken in a trial of the OX40 agonist ivuxolimab. These receptor sequences come from an adult with an advanced solid tumor such as melanoma, head and neck, liver or kidney cancer. CDR3s include the opening cysteine and the closing phenylalanine or tryptophan. The order of the fields is clone size, J gene, V gene, D gene, CDR3 protein, CDR3 DNA. D genes are given only for firm matches. Size tells how often a clone was seen (once, few, many) or the class of an expanded clone, and some rows leave it out.

abundance: .
j_gene: TRBJ2-5
v_gene: TRBV13
d_gene: .
CDR3aa: CASSLARETQYF
CDR3nt: TGTGCCAGCAGCTTAGCCCGCGAGACCCAGTACTTC

abundance: once
j_gene: TRBJ2-3
v_gene: TRBV11-3
d_gene: TRBD2
CDR3aa: CASSLGAGGPSDTQYF
CDR3nt: TGTGCCAGCAGCTTAGGGGCGGGAGGGCCCTCAGATACGCAGTATTTT

abundance: .
j_gene: TRBJ2-3
v_gene: TRBV19
d_gene: TRBD1
CDR3aa: CASRTGQTSTDTQYF
CDR3nt: TGTGCCAGTAGGACGGGACAGACCAGCACAGATACGCAGTATTTT

abundance: .
j_gene: TRBJ1-5
v_gene: TRBV7-8
d_gene: TRBD1
CDR3aa: CASSLHRGPQPQHF
CDR3nt: TGTGCCAGCAGCCTTCACAGGGGGCCTCAGCCCCAGCATTTT

abundance: .
j_gene: TRBJ1-3
v_gene: TRBV7-2
d_gene: .
CDR3aa: CASSPPGPAGNTIYF
CDR3nt: TGTGCCAGCAGCCCCCCAGGGCCTGCTGGAAACACCATATATTTT

abundance: .
j_gene: TRBJ2-5
v_gene: TRBV18
d_gene: .
CDR3aa: CASSLSTDSQETQYF
CDR3nt: TGTGCCAGCTCACTATCAACGGACAGTCAAGAGACCCAGTACTTC

abundance: .
j_gene: TRBJ2-5
v_gene: TRBV11-2
d_gene: .
CDR3aa: CASSHYRGGQQETQYF
CDR3nt: TGTGCCAGCAGCCACTACAGGGGAGGGCAGCAAGAGACCCAGTACTTC

abundance: .
j_gene: TRBJ1-5
v_gene: TRBV6-5
d_gene: .
CDR3aa: CASSPLGVSNQPQHF
CDR3nt: TGTGCCAGCAGTCCCCTCGGGGTTAGCAATCAGCCCCAGCATTTT

abundance: .
j_gene: TRBJ2-7
v_gene: TRBV5-1
d_gene: TRBD1
CDR3aa: CASSLAGTGVSYEQYF
CDR3nt: TGCGCCAGCAGCTTGGCAGGGACAGGGGTTTCCTACGAGCAGTACTTC

abundance: .
j_gene: TRBJ1-1
v_gene: TRBV6-4
d_gene: .
CDR3aa: CASRDSSWGTEAFF
CDR3nt: TGTGCCAGCAGGGACAGTTCGTGGGGCACTGAAGCTTTCTTT

abundance: .
j_gene: TRBJ1-2
v_gene: TRBV9
d_gene: .
CDR3aa: CASSNNYGYTF
CDR3nt: TGTGCCAGCAGCAACAACTATGGCTACACCTTC

abundance: .
j_gene: TRBJ2-6
v_gene: TRBV18
d_gene: TRBD1
CDR3aa: CASSPTGTGLSGANVLTF
CDR3nt: TGTGCCAGCTCACCTACCGGGACAGGCCTCTCTGGGGCCAACGTCCTGACTTTC

abundance: .
j_gene: TRBJ1-6
v_gene: TRBV4-3
d_gene: .
CDR3aa: CASSQDRGLNSPLHF
CDR3nt: TGCGCCAGCAGCCAAGATCGGGGCCTTAATTCACCCCTCCACTTT

abundance: once
j_gene: TRBJ2-2
v_gene: TRBV7-3
d_gene: TRBD1
CDR3aa: CASSPHRGSVGTGELFF
CDR3nt: TGTGCCAGCAGCCCTCACAGGGGGAGCGTTGGCACCGGGGAGCTGTTTTTT

abundance: .
j_gene: TRBJ1-5
v_gene: TRBV28
d_gene: .
CDR3aa: CASNPQGIGQPQHF
CDR3nt: TGTGCCAGCAACCCTCAGGGTATTGGTCAGCCCCAGCATTTT

abundance: .
j_gene: TRBJ2-5
v_gene: TRBV18
d_gene: .
CDR3aa: CASSGGGQETQYF
CDR3nt: TGTGCCAGCTCTGGGGGAGGCCAAGAGACCCAGTACTTC

abundance: .
j_gene: TRBJ2-4
v_gene: TRBV27
d_gene: TRBD1
CDR3aa: CASTRTGEGIQYF
CDR3nt: TGTGCCAGCACCCGGACAGGGGAGGGCATTCAGTACTTC

abundance: .
j_gene: TRBJ2-5
v_gene: TRBV28
d_gene: TRBD2
CDR3aa: CASSFLTSGRAWETQYF
CDR3nt: TGTGCCAGCAGTTTTCTGACTAGCGGGAGGGCCTGGGAGACCCAGTACTTC

abundance: .
j_gene: TRBJ1-2
v_gene: TRBV9
d_gene: .
CDR3aa: CASRTDLYGYTF
CDR3nt: TGTGCCAGCAGAACAGACCTATATGGCTACACCTTC

abundance: few
j_gene: TRBJ1-1
v_gene: TRBV5-1
d_gene: TRBD1
CDR3aa: CASSLGAGQGSVNTEAFF
CDR3nt: TGCGCCAGCAGCCTAGGTGCGGGACAGGGTTCTGTTAACACTGAAGCTTTCTTT

abundance: once
j_gene: TRBJ1-3
v_gene: TRBV10-3
d_gene: .
CDR3aa: CAISESVGAPGNTIYF
CDR3nt: TGTGCCATCAGTGAGTCTGTCGGAGCTCCTGGAAACACCATATATTTT

abundance: few
j_gene: TRBJ2-7
v_gene: TRBV6-5
d_gene: .
CDR3aa: CASRQLASYEQYF
CDR3nt: TGTGCCAGCAGACAACTAGCCTCCTACGAGCAGTACTTC

abundance: medium-sized
j_gene: TRBJ1-1
v_gene: TRBV6-6
d_gene: .
CDR3aa: CASRLQVNTEAFF
CDR3nt: TGTGCCAGCAGGCTACAAGTGAACACTGAAGCTTTCTTT

abundance: .
j_gene: TRBJ2-3
v_gene: TRBV25-1
d_gene: .
CDR3aa: CASSDTRLADTQYF
CDR3nt: TGTGCCAGCAGTGACACCCGACTCGCAGATACGCAGTATTTT

abundance: .
j_gene: TRBJ1-3
v_gene: TRBV7-6
d_gene: .
CDR3aa: CASSLARGAGNTIYF
CDR3nt: TGTGCCAGCAGCTTAGCGCGTGGGGCCGGAAACACCATATATTTT

abundance: .
j_gene: TRBJ1-1
v_gene: TRBV6-5
d_gene: .
CDR3aa: CASSYSRGGTEAFF
CDR3nt: TGTGCCAGCAGTTATAGTAGGGGAGGCACTGAAGCTTTCTTT

abundance: .
j_gene: TRBJ2-7
v_gene: TRBV6-1
d_gene: TRBD1
CDR3aa: CASSEGDRVMF
CDR3nt: TGTGCCAGCAGTGAAGGGGACAGGGTCATGTTC

abundance: once
j_gene: TRBJ2-3
v_gene: TRBV5-8
d_gene: TRBD1
CDR3aa: CASSFPGQNLAQYF
CDR3nt: TGTGCCAGCAGCTTCCCGGGACAGAATCTCGCGCAGTATTTT

abundance: .
j_gene: TRBJ1-3
v_gene: TRBV6-5
d_gene: TRBD1
CDR3aa: CASSRQGSGNTIYF
CDR3nt: TGTGCCAGCAGTCGACAGGGGTCTGGAAACACCATATATTTT

abundance: .
j_gene: TRBJ1-3
v_gene: TRBV19
d_gene: .
CDR3aa: CASNSGGAGNTIYF
CDR3nt: TGTGCCAGTAACTCGGGGGGAGCTGGAAACACCATATATTTT

abundance: .
j_gene: TRBJ1-1
v_gene: TRBV5-5
d_gene: .
CDR3aa: CASSLELSWPNTEAFF
CDR3nt: TGTGCCAGCAGCTTGGAACTTTCCTGGCCTAACACTGAAGCTTTCTTT

abundance: once
j_gene: TRBJ2-3
v_gene: TRBV28
d_gene: .
CDR3aa: CASSFEKTDTQYF
CDR3nt: TGTGCCAGCAGTTTCGAGAAGACAGATACGCAGTATTTT

abundance: .
j_gene: TRBJ1-1
v_gene: TRBV6-5
d_gene: .
CDR3aa: CASSSWTGENEAFF
CDR3nt: TGTGCCAGCAGTTCCTGGACGGGGGAAAATGAAGCTTTCTTT

abundance: .
j_gene: TRBJ2-1
v_gene: TRBV19
d_gene: .
CDR3aa: CASNPGLPYNEQFF
CDR3nt: TGTGCCAGTAACCCGGGCCTCCCCTACAATGAGCAGTTCTTC

abundance: .
j_gene: TRBJ2-7
v_gene: TRBV6-5
d_gene: TRBD1
CDR3aa: CASTKGGQSYEQYF
CDR3nt: TGTGCCAGCACCAAAGGGGGCCAATCCTACGAGCAGTACTTC

abundance: .
j_gene: TRBJ2-7
v_gene: TRBV11-3
d_gene: .
CDR3aa: CASSLSTSEQYF
CDR3nt: TGTGCCAGCAGCTTATCTACGAGCGAGCAGTACTTC

abundance: once
j_gene: TRBJ2-5
v_gene: TRBV29-1
d_gene: .
CDR3aa: CSATDMYQETQYF
CDR3nt: TGCAGCGCAACGGATATGTACCAAGAGACCCAGTACTTC

abundance: .
j_gene: TRBJ2-2
v_gene: TRBV7-3
d_gene: .
CDR3aa: CASSRAPTRTGGGTGELFF
CDR3nt: TGTGCCAGCAGCCGAGCCCCAACACGTACGGGGGGCGGCACCGGGGAGCTGTTTTTT

abundance: .
j_gene: TRBJ1-2
v_gene: TRBV10-3
d_gene: TRBD1
CDR3aa: CAISVSTGEHGYTF
CDR3nt: TGTGCCATCAGTGTTTCGACAGGGGAGCATGGCTACACCTTC